Below are 10 T cell receptor beta chains sequenced from a single sample in a study of blood T cell repertoires in COVID-19 (dated by TCRdb to the early 2020s). Receptor libraries were prepared by the immunoSEQ multiplex PCR assay. Imported from immuneACCESS, the table was reduced by TCRdb to in-frame sequences with V and J called. These copies leave out some clones; in studies compared against another copy, an unresolved V gene accounts for under half, and the cause of the remainder is not known. This sample comprises approximately 300,000 clones, about four fifths of them detected only once. The ten top clones hold approximately 1.1% of the sample. Sequencing input: peripheral blood. These TCRs come from a woman aged 45-59 years with acute or convalescent COVID-19.

The chain employs TRBV5-4 and TRBJ2-5; possible D gene TRBD2, 7 bases. From germline, CDR1 is SGHNT and CDR2 YYREEE (reference sequence). This CDR3 is built from 15 residues. V gave up 4 bases and J gave up 5 bases, with 18 bases separating them. The DNA of the CDR3 is TGTGCCAGCAGCCCGTTGGGGGGGCGAGGCGAGACCCAGTACTTC. Translated, it gives CASSPLGGRGETQYF. Full variable domain (outside the CDR3, taken from reference TRBV5-4 and TRBJ2-5): ETGVTQSPTHLIKTRGQQVTLRCSSQSGHNTVSWYQQALGQGPQFIFQYYREEENGRGNFPPRFSGLQFPNYSSELNVNALELDDSALYLCASSPLGGRGETQYFGPGTRLLVL.

This clone was seen only once. The chain recombines TRBV4-1 with TRBJ2-2; TRBD1 might be the D (5 bases). CDR1 MGHRA and CDR2 YSYEKL come from the germline V gene. V gave up 4 bases and J gave up 2 bases, with 17 bases separating them. The CDR3 is 17 amino acids. CDR3: CASSPYGHSLNTGELFF. The CDR3 coding sequence is TGCGCCAGCAGCCCATACGGACATAGTTTAAACACCGGGGAGCTGTTTTTT.

V usage is TRBV6-5 and J usage is TRBJ1-1; no firm D call. There are 14 residues in the CDR3. The germline V gene encodes CDR1 MNHEY and CDR2 SVGAGI. V shed 2 bases and J shed 2 bases, with 9 bases lying between them. The DNA of the CDR3 is TGTGCCAGCAGTTACGTTGAGGGAAACACTGAAGCTTTCTTT. Its protein is CASSYVEGNTEAFF.

This clone was seen only a few times. This sequence joins TRBV6-5 and TRBJ1-1; 11 bases agree with TRBD1. The CDR3 spans 13 residues. V trimming: 8 bases; J trimming: 5 bases; junction bases outside the gene matches: 4. Germline V gives CDR1 MNHEY, CDR2 SVGAGI. The CDR3 coding sequence is TGTGCCAGCCACGGGACAGGGGGTACTGAAGCTTTCTTT. It codes for CASHGTGGTEAFF.

Remarks on this clone: With a much larger clone just one base away, this may be a read error. Within the sample, other DNA sequences also encode this same CDR3. The chain employs TRBV2 and TRBJ2-5; D gene unclear. V lost 7 bases to trimming and J lost 7 bases, with 7 bases between them. The germline CDR1 and CDR2 sequences are SNHLY and FYNNEI. CDR3 length: 10 residues. The CDR3, as DNA: TGTGCCAGCATTCTAGGGACCCAGTACTTC. Translation: CASILGTQYF.

This clone appeared once. This chain joins TRBV11-2 and TRBJ2-7, with TRBD1 identical over 8 bases. The CDR3 is made up of 15 amino acids. Looked up from germline, CDR1 is SGHAT and CDR2 is FQNNGV. V trimming: 2 bases; J trimming: 2 bases; junction bases outside the gene matches: 5. As DNA, the CDR3 is TGTGCCAGCAGCTTATGGCGACAGGGGACCTACGAGCAGTACTTC. Its translation is CASSLWRQGTYEQYF.

This chain connects TRBV20-1 to TRBJ2-3, with unresolved D. The CDR3 is 14 amino acids. V was shortened by 3 bases and J by 1 base, with 11 bases between the two germline ends. Germline V gene data show CDR1 as DFQATT and CDR2 as SNEGSKA (reference sequence). In DNA, the CDR3 is TGCAGTGCTAGTGGCGAGGAACGCACAGATACGCAGTATTTT. Encoded protein: CSASGEERTDTQYF.

The V gene is TRBV9, the J gene TRBJ2-1; TRBD2 aligns across 12 bases. Trimming cost V 3 bases and J 8 bases; bases outside gene matches: 9. The CDR3 has 16 residues. Germline V gene sequence: CDR1 SGDLS, CDR2 YYNGEE. The CDR3 DNA is TGTGCCAGCAGCGAACCTACTAGCGGGAGGACCGATGAGCAGTTCTTC. Translation: CASSEPTSGRTDEQFF.

This chain links TRBV6-5 with TRBJ1-2, with D maybe TRBD1 (6 bases). This CDR3 region has 13 residues. Trimming took 6 bases from V and 4 from J, leaving 12 bases between them. The germline CDR1 and CDR2 sequences are MNHEY and SVGAGI. CDR3 sequence (DNA): TGTGCCAGCAGCTCCGGACAGTTCTATGGCTACACCTTC. Translated, it gives CASSSGQFYGYTF.

As concerns this clone: The sample holds other DNA sequences that translate to the same CDR3. Here the CDR3 reads CASSKQGRETQYF. The CDR3 DNA is TGTGCCAGTAGTAAGCAGGGCAGGGAGACCCAGTACTTC. The chain combines TRBV19 with TRBJ2-5; possible D gene TRBD1, 5 bases. V was cut by 4 bases and J by 5 bases, with 11 bases left in between. CDR1 is LNHDA, CDR2 SQIVND, per germline (reference sequence). The CDR3 contains 13 residues. Drawing the rest from reference TRBV19 and TRBJ2-5, the complete variable domain is DGGITQSPKYLFRKEGQNVTLSCEQNLNHDAMYWYRQDPGQGLRLIYYSQIVNDFQKGDIAEGYSVSREKKESFPLTVTSAQKNPTAFYLCASSKQGRETQYFGPGTRLLVL.